Listed below are T cell receptor beta chains from one sample, sequenced in a study of T cell repertoires in cytomegalovirus infection. TCRdb passed the reads through MiXCR, listing each CDR3 protein once. The sample shows about 900,000 distinct CDR3 sequences, roughly 30% of them seen only once. Their cognate antigens are unknown. This sample comprised cultured CD8+ T cells from PBMCs, obtained from culture after CMV antigen stimulation. These receptors all come from a human donor in good health (CMV status not recorded). Some clones in this sample may be carry-over from other donors' samples. The CDR3 runs from the conserved cysteine through the conserved F or W. The D gene is left open where the match is weak. Only part of the rows carry a size: once, few, many, or a class if the clone is expanded.

v_gene: TRBV2
abundance: -
len: 11
d_gene: -
j_gene: TRBJ1-1
CDR3aa: CAIQGPLGAFF

v_gene: TRBV11-2
abundance: few
len: 16
d_gene: -
j_gene: TRBJ1-1
CDR3aa: CASSLWRYQMNTEAFF

v_gene: TRBV11-2
abundance: -
len: 14
d_gene: -
j_gene: TRBJ1-2
CDR3aa: CASSFSTPNYGYTF

v_gene: TRBV12-5
abundance: -
len: 14
d_gene: -
j_gene: TRBJ1-1
CDR3aa: CASGLPSRGTEAFF

v_gene: TRBV20-1
abundance: -
len: 13
d_gene: TRBD2
j_gene: TRBJ2-1
CDR3aa: CSVPRGGINEQFF

v_gene: TRBV6-5
abundance: many
len: 15
d_gene: TRBD2
j_gene: TRBJ2-3
CDR3aa: CASSYSGASTDTQYF

v_gene: TRBV15
abundance: few
len: 14
d_gene: -
j_gene: TRBJ1-2
CDR3aa: CATSRDKGSWGYTF

v_gene: TRBV6-1
abundance: few
len: 14
d_gene: -
j_gene: TRBJ2-3
CDR3aa: CASSDDIGTDTQYF

v_gene: TRBV6-5
abundance: -
len: 12
d_gene: -
j_gene: TRBJ1-2
CDR3aa: CASSPAPNGYTF

v_gene: TRBV5-3
abundance: -
len: 13
d_gene: -
j_gene: TRBJ1-1
CDR3aa: CARIRRGRTEAFF

v_gene: TRBV7-6
abundance: few
len: 14
d_gene: -
j_gene: TRBJ2-2
CDR3aa: CASSLVISSGELFF

v_gene: TRBV29-1
abundance: -
len: 15
d_gene: TRBD1
j_gene: TRBJ2-7
CDR3aa: CSVRRWSGGGYEQYF

v_gene: TRBV12-3/TRBV12-4
abundance: -
len: 16
d_gene: -
j_gene: TRBJ1-2
CDR3aa: CASSLSYASAVYGYTF

v_gene: TRBV28
abundance: -
len: 19
d_gene: -
j_gene: TRBJ1-4
CDR3aa: CASSLWESGLGATNEKLFF

v_gene: TRBV7-2
abundance: many
len: 17
d_gene: TRBD1
j_gene: TRBJ2-4
CDR3aa: CASSLRTGRTAKNIQYF

v_gene: TRBV7-2
abundance: few
len: 15
d_gene: TRBD1
j_gene: TRBJ2-7
CDR3aa: CASSSPGQGRDEQYF

v_gene: TRBV19
abundance: -
len: 19
d_gene: TRBD1
j_gene: TRBJ1-5
CDR3aa: CASSLSPRQGVHSNQPQHF

v_gene: TRBV12-3/TRBV12-4
abundance: few
len: 13
d_gene: -
j_gene: TRBJ1-2
CDR3aa: CASSFQTNYGYTF

v_gene: TRBV2
abundance: -
len: 13
d_gene: -
j_gene: TRBJ1-2
CDR3aa: CASSEGESYGYTF

v_gene: TRBV10-1
abundance: few
len: 15
d_gene: -
j_gene: TRBJ1-4
CDR3aa: CASSEGKEDNEKLFF

v_gene: TRBV2
abundance: once
len: 18
d_gene: TRBD1
j_gene: TRBJ1-5
CDR3aa: CASSTGTGNLNSNQPQHF

v_gene: TRBV6-5
abundance: few
len: 18
d_gene: -
j_gene: TRBJ2-2
CDR3aa: CASSYFYRDGLNTGELFF

v_gene: TRBV10-3
abundance: few
len: 13
d_gene: -
j_gene: TRBJ2-3
CDR3aa: CAISGDGGDTQYF

v_gene: TRBV6-6
abundance: -
len: 16
d_gene: -
j_gene: TRBJ2-5
CDR3aa: CASSYSTGNFQETQYF

v_gene: TRBV13
abundance: -
len: 17
d_gene: -
j_gene: TRBJ2-2
CDR3aa: CASSSLAGTDGPGELFF

v_gene: TRBV19
abundance: -
len: 15
d_gene: -
j_gene: TRBJ1-3
CDR3aa: CASSARQVPGNTIYF

v_gene: TRBV4-1
abundance: -
len: 18
d_gene: TRBD1
j_gene: TRBJ2-5
CDR3aa: CASSQDYASRQGRETQYF

v_gene: TRBV6-1
abundance: -
len: 17
d_gene: TRBD1
j_gene: TRBJ2-7
CDR3aa: CASSELTWTGEVDEQYF

v_gene: TRBV4-1
abundance: many
len: 12
d_gene: -
j_gene: TRBJ1-4
CDR3aa: CASSQDGEKLFF